These 21 T cell receptor beta chains came from one sample sequenced in a study of post-analysis software for immune sequencing data. Study-wide results and caveats: Among roughly 5 TRBV segments more frequent in patients than controls were TRBV5-6, TRBV5-1 and TRBV20-1.

TCR beta libraries were prepared from cDNA with unique molecular identifiers. TCRdb used MiXCR to reprocess the PCR reads, holding one entry per CDR3 protein. This repertoire shows about 400,000 distinct CDR3 sequences, less than 35% found once; its top ten account for around 15%. For these TCRs, the target antigens are not known. The sample was blood. The receptors here all came from a girl between 10 and 17 years old with multiple sclerosis.

This clonotype was seen a few times. This rearrangement joins TRBV3-1 to TRBJ2-6; TRBD1 matches at 7 bases. Germline CDR1 and CDR2: LGHDT and YNNKEL (reference sequence). The CDR3 totals 19 residues. The V and J ends lost 2 bases and 1 base, in that order; junction bases with no gene match: 11. CDR3 DNA sequence: TGTGCCAGCAGCCAACTTTTGGGACAGTCCCATTCTGGGGCCAACGTCCTGACTTTC. Protein sequence: CASSQLLGQSHSGANVLTF.

The chain joins TRBV6-5 to TRBJ1-4, with D unclear. The CDR3 has 14 amino acids. CDR1 and CDR2 (germline): MNHEY, SVGAGI. Trimming cost V 5 bases and J 2 bases, with 9 bases left between them. The CDR3 is CASSRVGTNEKLFF. CDR3 sequence (DNA): TGTGCCAGCAGTAGGGTGGGCACTAATGAAAAACTGTTTTTT.

The chain employs TRBV5-5 and TRBJ2-1; TRBD2 agrees at 7 bases. V shed 1 base and J 9 bases; nucleotides not matched to a gene: 7. CDR3 length: 14 amino acids. CDR1 is SGHKS, CDR2 YYEKEE, per germline (reference sequence). This chain's CDR3 is CASSLFTSGGEQFF. CDR3 coding DNA: TGTGCCAGCAGCTTGTTCACTTCGGGGGGTGAGCAGTTCTTC.

This clonotype was detected a few times. The V call is TRBV7-2, the J call TRBJ2-7, with D unclear. Germline CDR1 and CDR2: SGHTA and FQGNSA. CDR3 length: 14 amino acids. V lost 4 bases and J 3 bases, leaving 13 bases between the germline ends. DNA of the CDR3: TGTGCCAGCAGCTCCAAGCCAGAGAGCTACGAGCAGTACTTC. Its protein is CASSSKPESYEQYF.

This clonotype was seen a few times. The V gene is TRBV20-1, the J gene TRBJ1-5; 7 nucleotides match TRBD1. The CDR3 runs to 12 residues. Germline CDR1 reads DFQATT; CDR2 reads SNEGSKA (reference sequence). The junction had 4 bases not matched to a gene; V was cut back by 4 bases and J by 7 bases. CDR3 region: CSATGGGQPQHF. Written as DNA, the CDR3 is TGCAGTGCTACAGGGGGAGGCCAGCCCCAGCATTTT.

In this sample, this clonotype turned up a few times. The genes are TRBV12-3 or TRBV12-4 and TRBJ2-3; 8 bases line up with TRBD1. The CDR3 has 14 residues. V dropped 5 bases and J dropped 6; count of bases not matched to a gene: 7. The DNA of the CDR3 is TGTGCCAGCAGTCCGACAGGGGTATGGGATACGCAGTATTTT. Protein sequence: CASSPTGVWDTQYF.

This clonotype has just a few counts. This CDR3 reads CSAFTDTEAFF. CDR3 nucleotide sequence: TGCAGTGCTTTTACAGACACTGAAGCTTTCTTT. The rearrangement uses TRBV20-1 and TRBJ1-1, with unresolved D. The CDR3 length is 11 residues. The germline CDR1 and CDR2 sequences are DFQATT and SNEGSKA (reference sequence). Trimming removed 5 bases from V and 3 bases from J, with 7 bases in between.

To note about this clonotype: One end of the junction varies from germline; a read error may be responsible. This chain connects TRBV20-1 to TRBJ2-1, with TRBD2 identical over 8 bases. The CDR3 length is 14 residues. Germline V CDR1 and CDR2: DFQATT, SNEGSKA (reference sequence). This chain's CDR3 is CSAPGASGYNEQFF. The CDR3, as DNA: TGCAGTGCTCCCGGGGCTAGCGGGTACAATGAGCAGTTCTTT.

The table lists this clonotype with a few counts. The genes are TRBV4-1 and TRBJ2-7; the D is unclear. The CDR3 sequence is 12 residues long. The V gene lost 11 bases and the J gene lost 7 bases, with 18 bases spanning the gap. Germline values: CDR1 MGHRA, CDR2 YSYEKL. CDR3 sequence (DNA): TGCGCCGCCTTCTACCCGGGCCCTGAGCAGTACTTC. Residues: CAAFYPGPEQYF.

The V gene is TRBV12-3 or TRBV12-4, the J gene TRBJ1-6, with unresolved D. The length of the CDR3 is 13 residues. V was trimmed by 2 bases and J by 10 bases, leaving 9 bases between them. The CDR3 nucleotides read TGTGCCAGCAGTTTATCCCTATCCTCACCCCTCCACTTT. Protein product: CASSLSLSSPLHF.

The rearrangement joins TRBV27 to TRBJ2-7; the match to TRBD1 covers 9 bases. The CDR3 runs 16 residues. V shed 5 bases and J 5 bases; nucleotides not matched to a gene: 13. From germline, CDR1 is MNHEY and CDR2 SMNVEV (reference sequence). The CDR3 DNA follows: TGTGCCAGCAGTACTTTCCGGGACAGGGTAAAGCACGAGCAGTACTTC. This codes for CASSTFRDRVKHEQYF.

The V and J genes are TRBV4-1 and TRBJ2-6; 8 bases align to TRBD2. Germline trimming cut 3 bases from V and 5 bases from J; bases unmatched to any gene: 9. The CDR3 has 17 amino acids. CDR1 MGHRA and CDR2 YSYEKL come from the germline V gene. DNA for the CDR3: TGCGCCAGCAGCCAGGGACTAGACAGGTCTAGGGCCAACGTCCTGACTTTC. As protein: CASSQGLDRSRANVLTF.

V is TRBV29-1 and J is TRBJ2-5, with TRBD2 matching over 7 bases. Trimming at V came to 7 bases and at J to 3 bases, leaving 8 bases not matched to a gene. The CDR3 length is 13 residues. Germline CDR1 is SQVTM and CDR2 is ANQGSEA. CDR3: CSGVASGEETQYF. The CDR3 DNA is TGCAGCGGTGTGGCTAGCGGTGAAGAGACCCAGTACTTC.

CDR3 sequence: CASSVDRGGGYGYTF. CDR3 coding DNA: TGTGCCAGCAGCGTGGACAGGGGCGGTGGCTATGGCTACACCTTC. V gene TRBV7-9 combines with J gene TRBJ1-2; TRBD1 aligns across 9 bases. Trimming at V came to 5 bases and at J to 4 bases, leaving 8 bases not matched to a gene. The CDR3 extends over 15 amino acids. Germline V gene data show CDR1 as SEHNR and CDR2 as FQNEAQ (reference sequence).

There are a few counts of this clonotype. The chain combines TRBV29-1 with TRBJ2-7; the D gene is possibly TRBD2 (6 bases). This CDR3 contains 12 residues. Per germline, CDR1 SQVTM and CDR2 ANQGSEA. V dropped 7 bases and J dropped 7 bases, with 17 bases sitting between them. The CDR3 sequence is CSGGTAVWEQYF. The DNA of the CDR3 is TGCAGCGGGGGGACTGCCGTTTGGGAGCAGTACTTC.

Comments on this clonotype: This clone may be a read error of a much larger clone one base away. V is TRBV7-2 and J is TRBJ2-3; D is unclear. The CDR3 covers 14 residues. CDR1 is SGHTA and CDR2 is FQGNSA in the germline V gene. The CDR3, as DNA: TGTGCCAACAGCTTAAGCTGGGGCACAGATACGCAGTATTTT. Translation gives CANSLSWGTDTQYF.

The rearrangement joins TRBV5-1 to TRBJ2-1, with 10 positions matching TRBD1. Looked up from germline, CDR1 is SGHRS and CDR2 is YFSETQ. V lost 6 bases and J lost 0; bases outside the gene matches: 6. CDR3 size: 16 residues. CDR3: CASTTGGGSSYNEQFF. CDR3 DNA: TGCGCCAGCACGACAGGGGGCGGATCCTCCTACAATGAGCAGTTCTTC.

This clonotype has only a few counts. The chain links TRBV29-1 to TRBJ2-1; the match to TRBD2 covers 8 bases. The CDR3 extends over 13 amino acids. CDR1 and CDR2 from the germline V gene are SQVTM and ANQGSEA. The V gene end was trimmed by 6 bases and the J gene end by 0 bases; junction bases not matched to a gene: 1. The CDR3 DNA sequence: TGCAGCGTCGGGGGGGCCTCCTACAATGAGCAGTTCTTC. Translated, it gives CSVGGASYNEQFF.

This clonotype was counted only a few times. The chain uses TRBV5-1 and TRBJ2-7, with TRBD1 identical over 10 bases. Germline V gene lookup returns CDR1 SGHRS and CDR2 YFSETQ. The CDR3 totals 14 residues. Trimming cost V 3 bases and J 3 bases; bases outside gene matches: 3. This CDR3 is CASSSGQGDYEQYF. The CDR3 bases are TGCGCCAGCAGCTCCGGACAGGGGGACTACGAGCAGTACTTC.

This chain uses TRBV5-1 with TRBJ1-1; no definite D call. There are 13 residues in the CDR3. V lost 6 bases to trimming and J lost 0 bases, with 9 bases between them. The germline V gene has CDR1 SGHRS and CDR2 YFSETQ. This CDR3 is CASKSSLNTEAFF. CDR3 DNA: TGCGCCAGCAAAAGTAGTCTGAACACTGAAGCTTTCTTT. Looking up the rest from reference TRBV5-1 and TRBJ1-1 gives the full variable domain: KAGVTQTPRYLIKTRGQQVTLSCSPISGHRSVSWYQQTPGQGLQFLFEYFSETQRNKGNFPGRFSGRQFSNSRSEMNVSTLELGDSALYLCASKSSLNTEAFFGQGTRLTVV.

This sequence joins TRBV20-1 and TRBJ2-7; D might be TRBD2 (6 bases). Between the trimmed V and J ends, which lost 2 bases and 0 bases, there was a span of 11 bases. Germline CDR1 is DFQATT and CDR2 is SNEGSKA (reference sequence). The CDR3 runs 14 residues. The CDR3 coding sequence is TGCAGTGCTAGATTAGCGGAACGCTCCTACGAGCAGTACTTC. Translated, it gives CSARLAERSYEQYF.